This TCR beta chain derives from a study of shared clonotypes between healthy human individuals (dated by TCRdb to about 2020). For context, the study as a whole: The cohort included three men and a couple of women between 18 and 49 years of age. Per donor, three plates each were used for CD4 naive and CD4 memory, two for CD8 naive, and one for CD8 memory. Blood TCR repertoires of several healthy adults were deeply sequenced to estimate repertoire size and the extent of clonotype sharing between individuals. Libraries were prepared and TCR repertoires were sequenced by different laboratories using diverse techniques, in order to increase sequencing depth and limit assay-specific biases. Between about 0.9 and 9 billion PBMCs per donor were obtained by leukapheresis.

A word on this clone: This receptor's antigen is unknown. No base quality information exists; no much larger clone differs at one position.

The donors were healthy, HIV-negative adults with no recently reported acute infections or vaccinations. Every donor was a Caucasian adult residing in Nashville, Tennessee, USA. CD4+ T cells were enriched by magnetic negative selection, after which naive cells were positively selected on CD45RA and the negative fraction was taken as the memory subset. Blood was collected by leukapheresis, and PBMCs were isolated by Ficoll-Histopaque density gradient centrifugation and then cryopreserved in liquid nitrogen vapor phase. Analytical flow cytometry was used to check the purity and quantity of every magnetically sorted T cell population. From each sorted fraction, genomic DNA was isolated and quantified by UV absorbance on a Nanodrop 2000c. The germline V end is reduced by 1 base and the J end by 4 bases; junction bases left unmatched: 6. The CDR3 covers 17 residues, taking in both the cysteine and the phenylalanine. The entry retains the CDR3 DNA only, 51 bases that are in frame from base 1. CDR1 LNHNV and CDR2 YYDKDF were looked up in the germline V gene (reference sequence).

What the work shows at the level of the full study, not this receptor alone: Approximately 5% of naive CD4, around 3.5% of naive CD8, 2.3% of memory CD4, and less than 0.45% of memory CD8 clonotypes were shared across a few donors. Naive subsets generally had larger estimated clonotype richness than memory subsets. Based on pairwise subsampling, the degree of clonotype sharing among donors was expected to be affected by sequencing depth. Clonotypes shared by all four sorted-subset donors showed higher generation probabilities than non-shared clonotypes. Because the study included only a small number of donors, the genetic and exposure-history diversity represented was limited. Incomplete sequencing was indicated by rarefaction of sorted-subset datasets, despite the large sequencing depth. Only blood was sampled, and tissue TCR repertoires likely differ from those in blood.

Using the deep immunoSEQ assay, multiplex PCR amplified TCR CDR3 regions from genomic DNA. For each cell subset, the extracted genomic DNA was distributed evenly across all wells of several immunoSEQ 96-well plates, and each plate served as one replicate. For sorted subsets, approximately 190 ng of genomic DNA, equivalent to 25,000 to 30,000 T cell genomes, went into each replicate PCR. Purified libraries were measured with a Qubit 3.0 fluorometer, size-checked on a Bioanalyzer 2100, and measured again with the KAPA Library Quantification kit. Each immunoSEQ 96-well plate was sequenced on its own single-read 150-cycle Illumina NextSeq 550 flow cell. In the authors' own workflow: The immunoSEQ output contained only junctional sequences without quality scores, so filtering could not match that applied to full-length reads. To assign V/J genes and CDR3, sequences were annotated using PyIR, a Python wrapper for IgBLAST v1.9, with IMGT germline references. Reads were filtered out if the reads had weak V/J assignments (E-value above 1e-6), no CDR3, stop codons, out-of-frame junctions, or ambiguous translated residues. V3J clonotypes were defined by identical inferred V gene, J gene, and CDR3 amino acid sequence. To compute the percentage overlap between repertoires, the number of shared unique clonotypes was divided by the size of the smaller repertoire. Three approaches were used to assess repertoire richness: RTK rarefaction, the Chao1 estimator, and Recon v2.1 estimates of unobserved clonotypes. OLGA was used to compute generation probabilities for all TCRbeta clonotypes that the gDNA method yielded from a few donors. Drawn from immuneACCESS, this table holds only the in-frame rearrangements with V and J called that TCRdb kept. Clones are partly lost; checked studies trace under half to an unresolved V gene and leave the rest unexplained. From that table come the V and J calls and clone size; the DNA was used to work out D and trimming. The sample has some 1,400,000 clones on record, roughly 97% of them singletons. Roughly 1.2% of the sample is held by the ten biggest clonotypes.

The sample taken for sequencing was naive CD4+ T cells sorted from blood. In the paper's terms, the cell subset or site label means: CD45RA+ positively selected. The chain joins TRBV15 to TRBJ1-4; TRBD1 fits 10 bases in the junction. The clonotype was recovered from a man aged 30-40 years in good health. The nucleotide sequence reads TGTGCCACCAGCAGAGGACAGGGGGCTTCCGATAATGAAAAACTGTTTTTT. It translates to CATSRGQGASDNEKLFF.